This T cell receptor (beta chain) was sequenced for a study of OX40 agonist ivuxolimab in advanced cancers. In the study overall: As their treatment, patients were administered ivuxolimab, an agonistic anti-OX40 (CD134) antibody.

Data came from immunoSEQ multiplex PCR; TCRdb stores just in-frame clones and leaves some out. This table holds 20,000 to 25,000 clones, approximately 90% found once. The sequence was obtained from an adult with an advanced solid tumor such as melanoma, head and neck, liver or kidney cancer. The input for sequencing was CD4+ or CD8+ T cells sorted from blood, taken in a trial of the OX40 agonist ivuxolimab.

In nucleotides, the CDR3 is TGTGCCAGCAGCTTAAGTGGTGGAGGGGGCACTGAAGCTTTCTTT. It encodes CASSLSGGGGTEAFF. The chain couples TRBV11-2 to TRBJ1-1, with D perhaps matching TRBD1 (6 bases). CDR1 is SGHAT and CDR2 is FQNNGV in the germline V gene. The V end lost 2 bases, the J end lost 4 bases, and 14 bases lay between the germline ends. The CDR3 runs to 15 residues.